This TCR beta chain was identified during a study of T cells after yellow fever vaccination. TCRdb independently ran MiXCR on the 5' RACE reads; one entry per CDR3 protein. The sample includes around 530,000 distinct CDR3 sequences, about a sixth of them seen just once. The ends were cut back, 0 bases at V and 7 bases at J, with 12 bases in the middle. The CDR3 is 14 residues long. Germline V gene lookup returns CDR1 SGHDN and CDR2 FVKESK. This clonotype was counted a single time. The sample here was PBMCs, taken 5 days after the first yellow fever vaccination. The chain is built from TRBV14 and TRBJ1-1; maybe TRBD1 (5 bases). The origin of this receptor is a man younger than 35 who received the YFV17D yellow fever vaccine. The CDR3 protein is CASSQDRGYGEAFF. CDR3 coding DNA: TGTGCCAGCAGCCAAGATCGGGGGTATGGTGAAGCTTTCTTT.